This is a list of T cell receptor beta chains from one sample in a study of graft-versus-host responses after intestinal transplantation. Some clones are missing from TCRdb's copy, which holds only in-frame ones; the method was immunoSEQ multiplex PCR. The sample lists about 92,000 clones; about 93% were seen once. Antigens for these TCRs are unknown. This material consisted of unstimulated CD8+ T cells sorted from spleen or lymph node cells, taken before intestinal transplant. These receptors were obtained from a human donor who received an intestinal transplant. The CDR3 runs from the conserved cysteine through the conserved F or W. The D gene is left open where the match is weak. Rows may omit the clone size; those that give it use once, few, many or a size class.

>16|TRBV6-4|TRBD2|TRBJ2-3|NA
TGTACCAGCAGTGACGGGGCTAGCGGGGGGGCAGATACGCAGTATTTT
CTSSDGASGGADTQYF
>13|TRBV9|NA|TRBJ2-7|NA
TGTGCCAGCAGCGTCCCCCACTCCTACGAGCAGTACTTC
CASSVPHSYEQYF
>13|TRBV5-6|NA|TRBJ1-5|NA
TGTGCCAGCAGCTTAACGGGGGGGGAGCCCCAGCATTTT
CASSLTGGEPQHF
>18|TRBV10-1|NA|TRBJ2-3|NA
TGCGCCAGCAGTGAGCCCCGCGGTGATGTTCGCCCCACAGATACGCAGTATTTT
CASSEPRGDVRPTDTQYF
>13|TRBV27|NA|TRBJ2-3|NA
TGTGCCAGCACCGGAAGGGGCACAGATACGCAGTATTTT
CASTGRGTDTQYF
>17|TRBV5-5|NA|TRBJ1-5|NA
TGTGCCAGCAGCTTGTGGTCGGGAAATGAGGGCAATCAGCCCCAGCATTTT
CASSLWSGNEGNQPQHF
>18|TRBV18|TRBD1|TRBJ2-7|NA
TGTGCCAGCTCACCATCGTGGGGCAGCGGGACAGGGGCGGACGAGCAGTACTTC
CASSPSWGSGTGADEQYF
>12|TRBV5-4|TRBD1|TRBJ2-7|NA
TGTGCCAGCAGCGGGACAGGGATCGAGCAGTACTTC
CASSGTGIEQYF
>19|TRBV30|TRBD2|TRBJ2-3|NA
TGTGCCTGGAGTGGTTGGGCGGGAGTGGTTGAGGTTTTCACAGATACGCAGTATTTT
CAWSGWAGVVEVFTDTQYF
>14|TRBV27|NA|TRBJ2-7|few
TGTGCCAGCAGTTTCGCGGGGCGCTCCTACGAGCAGTACTTC
CASSFAGRSYEQYF
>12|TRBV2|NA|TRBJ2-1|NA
TGTGCCAGCAGTGGGACGATCAATGAGCAGTTCTTC
CASSGTINEQFF
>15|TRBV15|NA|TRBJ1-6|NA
TGTGCCACCAGCAGAGATGGGGCAGGGGCGTCACCCCTCCACTTT
CATSRDGAGASPLHF
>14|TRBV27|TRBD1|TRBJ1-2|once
TGTGCCAGCAGTTTCGGCAGGGGGCCCTATGGCTACACCTTC
CASSFGRGPYGYTF
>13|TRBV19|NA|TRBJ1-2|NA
TGTGCCAGTAGTATGTGGGGCGGCGGCGGCTACACCTTC
CASSMWGGGGYTF
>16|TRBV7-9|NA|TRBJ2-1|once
TGTGCCAGCAGACCGACTCTGCCATGCTCCTACAATGAGCAGTTCTTC
CASRPTLPCSYNEQFF
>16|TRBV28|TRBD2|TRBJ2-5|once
TGTGCCAGCAGTTTTCCCCGACTAGCGGGGCCAACCCCCGAATACTTC
CASSFPRLAGPTPEYF
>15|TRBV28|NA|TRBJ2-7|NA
TGTGCCAGCAGTCTACACCCGGGAAGATCCTACGAGCAGTACTTC
CASSLHPGRSYEQYF
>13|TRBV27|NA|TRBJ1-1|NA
TGTGCCAGCAGTTTAGGGGCCGCTAGCGAAGCTTTCTTT
CASSLGAASEAFF
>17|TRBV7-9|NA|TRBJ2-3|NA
TGTGCCAGCAGTCCAAGGGTGATCCGCACACACACAGATACGCAGTATTTT
CASSPRVIRTHTDTQYF
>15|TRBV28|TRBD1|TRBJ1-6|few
TGTGCCAGCAGTTCCCTTTGGACAGGGGTTTCACCCCTCCACTTT
CASSSLWTGVSPLHF
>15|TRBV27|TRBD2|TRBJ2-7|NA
TGTGCCAGCAGTTTAGGGGGGGGTCTCCACTACGAGCAGTACTTC
CASSLGGGLHYEQYF
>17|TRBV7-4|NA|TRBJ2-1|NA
TGTGCCAGCAGCTTACTTACCGACTTAACCTTCTACAATGAGCAGTTCTTC
CASSLLTDLTFYNEQFF
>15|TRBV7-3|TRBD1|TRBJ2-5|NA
TGTGCCAGTCTGCACGGGACAGCAATCCAAGAGACCCAGTACTTC
CASLHGTAIQETQYF
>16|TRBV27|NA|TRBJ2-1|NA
TGTGCCAGCAGTTTATTTCGGTTGGGGGTATACAATGAGCAGTTCTTC
CASSLFRLGVYNEQFF
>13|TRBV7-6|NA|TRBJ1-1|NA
TGTGCCAGCAGCTTAGCGTACGGGACTGAAGCTTTCTTT
CASSLAYGTEAFF
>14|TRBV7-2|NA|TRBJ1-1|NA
TGTGCCAGCAGCTTAGCCTTGGGGGGCACTGAAGCTTTCTTT
CASSLALGGTEAFF
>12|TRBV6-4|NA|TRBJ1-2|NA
TGTGCCAGAAAGACCCCACCGGGCGGCTACACCTTC
CARKTPPGGYTF
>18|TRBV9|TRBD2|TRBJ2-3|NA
TGTGCCAGCAGCGTCGAAATGGGACTAGCGGGATATACAGATACGCAGTATTTT
CASSVEMGLAGYTDTQYF
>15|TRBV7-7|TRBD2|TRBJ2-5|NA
TGTGCCAGCAGCTTATATAGCGGGAGGGGAGAGACCCAGTACTTC
CASSLYSGRGETQYF
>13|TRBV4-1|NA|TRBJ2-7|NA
TGCGCCAGCAGCCTTGGACGGAGCTACGAGCAGTACTTC
CASSLGRSYEQYF
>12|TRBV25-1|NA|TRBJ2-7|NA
TGTGCCAGCAGTGACAGGGGCTACGAGCAGTACTTC
CASSDRGYEQYF
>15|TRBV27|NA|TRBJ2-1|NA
TGTGCCAGCAGTGGAGGGACTCCTTCCTACAATGAGCAGTTCTTC
CASSGGTPSYNEQFF
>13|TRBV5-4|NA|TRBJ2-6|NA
TGTGCCAGCATGGACTCTGGGGCCAACGTCCTGACTTTC
CASMDSGANVLTF
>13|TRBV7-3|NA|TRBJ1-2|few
TGTGCCAGCAGCGGTAACACCTACTATGGCTACACCTTC
CASSGNTYYGYTF
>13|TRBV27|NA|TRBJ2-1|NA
TGTGCCAGCAGTGGCGGACTTGACAATGAGCAGTTCTTC
CASSGGLDNEQFF
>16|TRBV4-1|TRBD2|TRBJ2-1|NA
TGCGCCACAGGGACTAGCGGGGGCCTCTCCTACAATGAGCAGTTCTTC
CATGTSGGLSYNEQFF
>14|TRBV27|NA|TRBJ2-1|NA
TGTGCCAGCAGTTGGGGCGACAGCGGCAATGAGCAGTTCTTC
CASSWGDSGNEQFF
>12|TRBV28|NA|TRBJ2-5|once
TGTGCCAGCGGGGGTAATCAAGAGACCCAGTACTTC
CASGGNQETQYF
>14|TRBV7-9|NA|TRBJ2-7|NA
TGTGCCAGCTGGTCGGCAGGGGATGGGTACGAGCAGTACTTC
CASWSAGDGYEQYF
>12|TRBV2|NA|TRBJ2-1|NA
TGTGCCAGCAGCCACGCACTAGCCGAGCAGTTCTTC
CASSHALAEQFF
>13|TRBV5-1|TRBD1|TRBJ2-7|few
TGCGCCAGCAGCTGGACAGGGGCCTACGAGCAGTACTTC
CASSWTGAYEQYF
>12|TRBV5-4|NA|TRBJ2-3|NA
TGTGCCAGCAGCTTGGATTTCGATACGCAGTATTTT
CASSLDFDTQYF
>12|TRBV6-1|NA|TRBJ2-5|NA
TGTGCCAGCAGTGATTGGAAAGAGACCCAGTACTTC
CASSDWKETQYF
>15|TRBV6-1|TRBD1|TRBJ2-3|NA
TGTGCCAGCAGTAAATGGACAGGTCCCACAGATGCGCAGTATTTT
CASSKWTGPTDAQYF
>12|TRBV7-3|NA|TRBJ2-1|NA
TGTGCCAGCAGCCAAATGTCTAATGAGCAGTTCTTC
CASSQMSNEQFF
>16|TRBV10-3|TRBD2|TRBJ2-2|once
TGTGCCATCAGAAACCGAACTAGCGTGAGGACCGGGGAGCTGTTTTTT
CAIRNRTSVRTGELFF
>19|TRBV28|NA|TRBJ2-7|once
TGTGCCAGCAGTTTCGGGTGGTCTGGGTTTCCTCAAAAAAACTACGAGCAGTACTTC
CASSFGWSGFPQKNYEQYF
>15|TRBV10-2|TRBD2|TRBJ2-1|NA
TGCGCCAGCAGTGAAGCGACTAGCGGGGGTGATGAGCAGTTCTTC
CASSEATSGGDEQFF
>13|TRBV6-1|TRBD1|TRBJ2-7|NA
TGTGCCAGCAGCGCCGGGACAGGTTACGAGCAGTACTTC
CASSAGTGYEQYF